Following are 18 T cell receptor beta chains from one sample sequenced in a study of neurological immune-mediated disorders. TCRdb redid the calling of the 5' RACE reads with MiXCR, one entry per CDR3 protein. This sample carries approximately 74,000 distinct CDR3 sequences, 4% to 6% of them seen once, and the ten largest clones take less than 8%. The sequenced sample consisted of PBMCs. These receptors originate from a man aged 18 to 30 with multiple sclerosis.

This clonotype was seen repeatedly, ten times or more. The chain recombines TRBV20-1 with TRBJ2-5, with 7 bases that match TRBD2. The germline V gene encodes CDR1 DFQATT and CDR2 SNEGSKA (reference sequence). The CDR3 is made up of 13 amino acids. V lost 5 bases and J lost 5; bases outside the gene matches: 8. CDR3 loop: CSAQGLQKETQYF. In DNA, the CDR3 is TGCAGTGCTCAGGGACTACAAAAGGAGACCCAGTACTTC.

The sample holds many counts of this clonotype. This chain links TRBV5-1 with TRBJ1-1; maybe TRBD1 (5 bases). V lost 5 bases to trimming and J lost 0 bases, with 14 bases between them. This CDR3 is 15 amino acids long. CDR1 SGHRS and CDR2 YFSETQ come from the germline V gene. CDR3 sequence: CASSSLPGVNTEAFF. CDR3 nucleotides: TGCGCCAGCAGTTCTTTACCGGGGGTGAACACTGAAGCTTTCTTT.

This clonotype was picked up many times. The chain carries TRBV15 and TRBJ1-3; D is unclear. The length of the CDR3 is 15 residues. V lost 2 bases, J lost 2 bases, and 10 bases lay in between. The germline CDR1 and CDR2 sequences are LNHNV and YYDKDF (reference sequence). CDR3 nucleotides: TGTGCCACCAGCAGACCACCCGGACCTGGAAACACCATATATTTT. Its protein is CATSRPPGPGNTIYF.

This clonotype was counted at least ten times. The chain recombines TRBV20-1 with TRBJ2-3; perhaps TRBD2 as D (7 bases). The CDR3 is 14 residues long. CDR1 and CDR2 from the germline V gene are DFQATT and SNEGSKA (reference sequence). V was trimmed by 2 bases and J by 2 bases, leaving 11 bases between them. The CDR3 bases are TGCAGTGCTAGAAGGCGGGGGCCCACAGATACGCAGTATTTT. Its protein product is CSARRRGPTDTQYF.

This clonotype has more than one count but fewer than ten. The junction shows a germline mismatch at one end, possibly a read error. This chain uses TRBV27 with TRBJ1-5, with 7 bases lining up with TRBD1. Looked up from germline, CDR1 is MNHEY and CDR2 is SMNVEV (reference sequence). The CDR3 totals 17 residues. In DNA, the CDR3 is TGTGCCAGCAGTAACGACCGTCAAACAGGGGACAATCAGCCCCAGAATTTT. Translating gives CASSNDRQTGDNQPQNF.

Note on this clonotype: A much more abundant neighbour one base away suggests this may be a read error. This chain uses TRBV20-1 with TRBJ1-1; D is undetermined. The germline V gene has CDR1 DFQATT and CDR2 SNEGSKA (reference sequence). V was pared by 1 base and J by 1 base, with 7 bases between. The CDR3 runs 13 residues. The CDR3 loop is CSARARTNTEAFF. In nucleotides, the CDR3 is TGCAGTGCTAGAGCGAGGACGAACACTGAAGCTTTCTTT.

This clonotype was seen many times. J is TRBJ1-1 and V is TRBV29-1; possibly TRBD1 for D (5 bases). This CDR3 has 13 residues. Germline-derived CDR1 and CDR2 are SQVTM and ANQGSEA. CDR3 coding DNA: TGCAGGGCCTCAGGACAAGTGAACACTGAAGCTTTCTTT. This sequence encodes CRASGQVNTEAFF.

This clonotype was seen ten or more times. V usage is TRBV6-5 and J usage is TRBJ2-3; 11 bases match TRBD1. The CDR3 runs to 14 residues. Unmatched junction bases numbered 4, after V lost 8 bases and J lost 3 bases. Germline values: CDR1 MNHEY, CDR2 SVGAGI. CDR3 residues: CASGGTGGTDTQYF. Written as DNA, the CDR3 is TGTGCCAGCGGAGGGACAGGGGGGACAGATACGCAGTATTTT.

This clonotype was recorded at least ten times. The genes are TRBV3-1 and TRBJ2-1, with a tentative D call TRBD1 (6 bases). Looked up from germline, CDR1 is LGHDT and CDR2 is YNNKEL (reference sequence). Trimming left V 3 bases short and J 6 bases short, with 9 bases between. CDR3 size: 13 residues. CDR3 amino acids: CASSQTGANEQFF. The CDR3 nucleotides are TGTGCCAGCAGCCAGACAGGTGCCAATGAGCAGTTCTTC.

This clonotype was found many times. The chain links TRBV12-5 to TRBJ1-1, with D perhaps matching TRBD1 (5 bases). V dropped 3 bases and J dropped 8 bases, with 10 bases sitting between them. Germline CDR1 is LGHNT and CDR2 is FRNRAP. CDR3 length: 12 amino acids. CDR3 bases: TGTGCTAGTGGTTTCCCCGGGGGGGAAGCTTTCTTT. Residues: CASGFPGGEAFF.

There are many counts of this clonotype. The J gene is TRBJ2-3, the V gene TRBV12-3 or TRBV12-4, with unresolved D. This CDR3 has 17 residues. The V end was cut by 2 bases, the J end by 0 bases, with 15 bases between. The CDR3 coding sequence is TGTGCCAGCAGTTTAAATCGGTTCGACGAGAGCACAGATACGCAGTATTTT. Translated: CASSLNRFDESTDTQYF.

This clonotype was recorded at least ten times. The rearrangement joins TRBV10-3 to TRBJ2-3; D gene ambiguous. V lost 2 bases and J lost 7, with 7 bases in between. CDR3 length: 12 amino acids. CDR1 and CDR2 from the germline V gene are ENHRY and SYGVKD. The CDR3 spells CAISEVAYTQYF. The CDR3 region has the DNA TGTGCCATCAGTGAGGTGGCTTATACGCAGTATTTT.

In its sample, this clonotype was seen many times. This chain joins TRBV3-1 and TRBJ2-1, with TRBD2 as a possible D gene (6 bases). The germline V and J ends were trimmed by 4 bases and 3 bases, with 10 bases remaining between them. The germline CDR1 and CDR2 sequences are LGHDT and YNNKEL (reference sequence). The CDR3 totals 14 residues. The CDR3 here is CASSPRTIYNEQFF. The CDR3 DNA reads as TGTGCCAGCAGCCCCCGGACTATCTACAATGAGCAGTTCTTC.

There are many counts of this clonotype. The rearrangement joins TRBV20-1 to TRBJ2-7, with D perhaps matching TRBD2 (8 bases). This CDR3 has 17 residues. CDR1 is DFQATT and CDR2 is SNEGSKA in the germline V gene (reference sequence). Trimming took off 6 bases at V and 2 bases at J, with 26 bases between the two ends. The CDR3 coding sequence is TGCAGTGCCGATTCAGGGGGAGCGGAGCGGGAGACCTACGAGCAGTACTTC. This gives the protein CSADSGGAERETYEQYF.

This clonotype occurred many times. The chain links TRBV5-6 to TRBJ1-1; possibly TRBD1 for D (5 bases). The germline V and J ends were trimmed by 4 bases and 5 bases, with 9 bases remaining between them. The CDR3 loop spans 12 amino acids. CDR1 is SGHDT and CDR2 is YYEEEE in the germline V gene. CDR3 loop: CASSPGITEAFF. CDR3 DNA: TGTGCCAGCAGCCCAGGGATTACTGAAGCTTTCTTT.

This clonotype appeared many times. The genes are TRBV2 and TRBJ2-5; D is perhaps TRBD1 (5 bases). Germline loops: CDR1 SNHLY, CDR2 FYNNEI. Trimming removed 9 bases at V and 1 base at J, with 15 bases between. This CDR3 has 14 residues. CDR3 bases: TGTGCCAGTAACCTGCAGGGTGGCCAAGAGACCCAGTACTTC. Its translation: CASNLQGGQETQYF.

This clonotype was found many times. The chain carries TRBV20-1 and TRBJ2-7, with 13 nucleotides matching TRBD2. J lost 2 bases, V lost 5 bases, and 0 bases had no gene match. This CDR3 spans 13 amino acids. Germline lookup yields CDR1 DFQATT and CDR2 SNEGSKA (reference sequence). The CDR3 DNA sequence: TGCAGTGCTGGACTAGCGGGGGCCTACGAGCAGTACTTC. Translating gives CSAGLAGAYEQYF.

Comments on this clonotype: At one boundary the junction diverges from the germline segment, which might be a read error. The rearrangement uses TRBV6-6 and TRBJ1-5; 7 bases fit TRBD1. CDR1 is MNHNY, CDR2 SVGAGI, per germline (reference sequence). The CDR3 has 13 residues. CDR3 DNA sequence: TGTGCCAGCCTCCGACAGGGCAATCAGCCCCAGAATTTT. It is translated as CASLRQGNQPQNF.